Listed here are 27 T cell receptor beta chains from one sample, sequenced in a study of human T cells and chemical hapten exposure. MiXCR, applied by TCRdb to the RACE reads, yields one record per CDR3 protein. The sample has approximately 370,000 distinct CDR3 sequences; 4.5% to 7% are singletons. Documented time point: pre-sensitization, week 0. Treatment reported: therapeutic diphenylcyclopropenone sensitization with weekly scalp DPC. Sequencing used whole blood, obtained in connection with sensitization to the hapten diphenylcyclopropenone (DPC). These receptor sequences come from a woman between 18 and 29 years old with alopecia areata. Some clones in this sample may be carry-over from other donors' samples.

At least ten counts were recorded for this clonotype. The chain employs TRBV9 and TRBJ2-3; TRBD2 aligns across 11 bases. CDR1 SGDLS and CDR2 YYNGEE come from the germline V gene. The CDR3 runs 19 residues. V shed 0 bases and J 0 bases; nucleotides not matched to a gene: 9. CDR3 coding DNA: TGTGCCAGCAGCGTAGGAGTAGCGGGGGGGCCAAGAAGCACAGATACGCAGTATTTT. Protein product: CASSVGVAGGPRSTDTQYF.

This clonotype has at least ten counts. The chain uses TRBV12-3 or TRBV12-4 and TRBJ2-7; D tentatively reads TRBD1 or TRBD2 (5 bases each). This CDR3 has 19 residues. Trimming stripped 2 bases from V and 2 bases from J, with 25 bases between. The CDR3 sequence is CASSLSTRGLLQIPYEQYF. DNA of the CDR3: TGTGCCAGCAGTTTATCTACCCGGGGCCTTCTCCAAATCCCCTACGAGCAGTACTTC.

The chain joins TRBV20-1 to TRBJ1-5; D gene unclear. Germline CDR1 is DFQATT and CDR2 is SNEGSKA (reference sequence). V lost 2 bases and J 5 bases, leaving 13 bases between the germline ends. This CDR3 spans 14 amino acids. The CDR3 loop reads CSARFGYLDQPQHF. CDR3 bases: TGCAGTGCTAGATTTGGGTACCTTGATCAGCCCCAGCATTTT.

The chain couples TRBV20-1 to TRBJ2-3, with 12 nucleotides matching TRBD2. The germline V gene encodes CDR1 DFQATT and CDR2 SNEGSKA (reference sequence). V was clipped by 3 bases and J by 2 bases; unmatched bases: 3. The CDR3 sequence is 15 residues long. The CDR3 reads CSASRTSGATDTQYF. The DNA of the CDR3 is TGCAGTGCTAGCAGGACTAGCGGGGCCACAGATACGCAGTATTTT.

This clonotype showed up many times. The chain carries TRBV7-3 and TRBJ1-5; D gene ambiguous. Looked up from germline, CDR1 is SGHTA and CDR2 is FQGTGA. Trimming pared 5 bases from V and 0 bases from J, leaving 11 bases between. CDR3 length: 15 amino acids. The CDR3 here is CASSTLEHSNQPQHF. CDR3 in DNA: TGTGCCAGCAGCACCCTTGAGCATAGCAATCAGCCCCAGCATTTT.

Many counts were recorded for this clonotype. The rearrangement links TRBV9 to TRBJ2-3; D is ambiguous. Germline CDR1 SGDLS, CDR2 YYNGEE. V was trimmed by 3 bases and J by 1 base, leaving 15 bases between them. The CDR3 runs 16 residues. The CDR3 loop is CASSAVDTSGTDTQYF. In DNA form, the CDR3 reads TGTGCCAGCAGCGCCGTCGACACCTCCGGCACAGATACGCAGTATTTT.

The rearrangement uses TRBV27 and TRBJ2-5; D gene uncertain. Germline assignment: CDR1 MNHEY and CDR2 SMNVEV (reference sequence). V was cut by 8 bases and J by 4 bases, with 29 bases left in between. The CDR3 is 18 amino acids. CDR3 sequence reads: CASAHSPHATLLGETQYF. The CDR3 bases are TGTGCCAGCGCCCACTCCCCGCACGCGACCCTTTTAGGAGAGACCCAGTACTTC.

This clonotype was picked up many times. This chain uses TRBV5-1 with TRBJ1-5, with D unresolved. Trimming took 2 bases from V and 7 from J, leaving 10 bases between them. Germline V lookup: CDR1 SGHRS, CDR2 YFSETQ. CDR3 size: 13 residues. CDR3 in DNA: TGCGCCAGCAGCTTTTGGCCGGGACAGCCCCAGCATTTT. Amino acid sequence: CASSFWPGQPQHF.

The table lists this clonotype with many counts. The J gene is TRBJ2-7, the V gene TRBV20-1, with D hard to call. The CDR3 sequence is 15 residues long. Germline V CDR1 and CDR2: DFQATT, SNEGSKA (reference sequence). Trimming took 0 bases from V and 0 from J, leaving 12 bases between them. CDR3 nucleotide sequence: TGCAGTGCTAGAGATATAGCTTTCTCCTCCTACGAGCAGTACTTC. Its translation is CSARDIAFSSYEQYF.

The rearrangement links TRBV7-2 to TRBJ2-3; 9 bases align to TRBD2. This CDR3 spans 17 amino acids. Germline V gene data show CDR1 as SGHTA and CDR2 as FQGNSA. V lost 1 base to trimming and J lost 2 bases; unmatched junction nucleotides: 7. The CDR3, as DNA: TGTGCCAGCAGCTTAGGGGCTAGCGGGGTGAACACAGATACGCAGTATTTT. This gives the protein CASSLGASGVNTDTQYF.

This clonotype was found many times. The CDR3, as DNA: TGTGCCATCAGCAATAACGGGTTTTCCTACGAGCAGTACTTC. Translated, it gives CAISNNGFSYEQYF. The chain combines TRBV10-3 with TRBJ2-7; unclear D gene. The V gene's germline CDR1 is ENHRY and CDR2 SYGVKD. The CDR3 is 14 residues long. Trimming removed 6 bases from V and 1 base from J, with 13 bases in between.

The genes are TRBV5-1 and TRBJ2-7; D may be TRBD1 or TRBD2 (5 bases each). Germline assignment: CDR1 SGHRS and CDR2 YFSETQ. The V end lost 1 base, the J end lost 5 bases, and 16 bases lay between the germline ends. This CDR3 contains 15 residues. The CDR3 coding sequence is TGCGCCAGCAGCTTGACCGGGACCAGACCCCACGAGCAGTACTTC. Its translation is CASSLTGTRPHEQYF.

There are many counts of this clonotype. The V call is TRBV4-3, the J call TRBJ1-5; D gene unclear. Germline loops: CDR1 LGHNA, CDR2 YSLEER. Trimming took 4 bases from V and 2 from J, leaving 9 bases between them. The CDR3 is 14 amino acids. The CDR3 bases are TGCGCCAGCAGCCCGAGTCAGGGCAATCAGCCCCAGCATTTT. Its translation is CASSPSQGNQPQHF.

This clonotype was seen at least ten times. The chain is built from TRBV29-1 and TRBJ2-2; D unclear. This CDR3 contains 11 residues. The V end was cut by 5 bases, the J end by 7 bases, with 8 bases between. The germline V gene encodes CDR1 SQVTM and CDR2 ANQGSEA. The CDR3 DNA reads as TGCAGCGTTCGACTTAGCGGGGAGCTGTTTTTT. Its translation is CSVRLSGELFF.

This chain connects TRBV6-6 to TRBJ1-2, with TRBD1 identical over 9 bases. The trim removed 6 bases at V and 8 bases at J, leaving 7 bases unmatched. The CDR3 covers 13 residues. Germline V gives CDR1 MNHNY, CDR2 SVGAGI (reference sequence). The CDR3 loop is CASSRGQGQGYTF. The CDR3 coding sequence is TGTGCCAGCAGCCGTGGACAGGGGCAAGGCTACACCTTC.

This chain links TRBV4-3 with TRBJ1-4; a weak D match, TRBD1 (6 bases). V gave up 0 bases and J gave up 8 bases, with 22 bases separating them. Germline-derived CDR1 and CDR2 are LGHNA and YSLEER. The CDR3 length is 18 residues. For the CDR3, the DNA is TGCGCCAGCAGCCAAGAGAGCCCTGGGGGGGGCCCGGGGGAAAAACTGTTTTTT. Its protein product is CASSQESPGGGPGEKLFF.

This clonotype was detected ten times or more. The rearrangement joins TRBV7-2 to TRBJ2-5; D perhaps matches TRBD1 (6 bases). V lost 1 base to trimming and J lost 4 bases, with 10 bases between them. Germline V lookup: CDR1 SGHTA, CDR2 FQGNSA. The CDR3 has 14 amino acids. The CDR3 loop reads CASSLGGGLETQYF. DNA of the CDR3: TGTGCCAGCAGCTTAGGTGGGGGCCTAGAGACCCAGTACTTC.

The chain combines TRBV25-1 with TRBJ2-3, with a possible D match to TRBD2 (6 bases). The ends were cut back, 8 bases at V and 6 bases at J, with 9 bases in the middle. The germline gives CDR1 MGHDK, CDR2 SYGVNS. The CDR3 extends over 11 amino acids. The DNA for the CDR3 is TGTGCCAGCGGGGGGTTCGATACGCAGTATTTT. It codes for CASGGFDTQYF.

This clonotype was seen many times. The V gene is TRBV6-2 or TRBV6-3, the J gene TRBJ2-3, with TRBD1 as a possible D gene (5 bases). This CDR3 has 15 amino acids. The V end lost 2 bases, the J end lost 0 bases, and 9 bases lay between the germline ends. The V gene's germline CDR1 is MNHEY and CDR2 SVGEGT. The CDR3 DNA is TGTGCCAGCAGTTACCGGACACGGAGCACAGATACGCAGTATTTT. It is translated as CASSYRTRSTDTQYF.

The chain employs TRBV20-1 and TRBJ1-5; no clear D gene. CDR3 length equals 16 residues. The V gene's germline CDR1 is DFQATT and CDR2 SNEGSKA (reference sequence). V was cut by 3 bases and J by 0 bases, with 15 bases left in between. For the CDR3, the DNA is TGCAGTGCTAGTGTACCAGTAGAGATTAGCAATCAGCCCCAGCATTTT. Protein: CSASVPVEISNQPQHF.

Many counts were recorded for this clonotype. The genes are TRBV28 and TRBJ2-4; D is ambiguous. The V end lost 4 bases, the J end lost 16 bases, and 23 bases lay between the germline ends. The germline gives CDR1 MDHEN, CDR2 SYDVKM. The CDR3 has 14 residues. CDR3 protein: CASSYEMIGPPRYF. The CDR3 DNA reads as TGTGCCAGCAGTTACGAAATGATAGGGCCCCCTCGATACTTC.

This clonotype was picked up many times. The chain recombines TRBV4-1 with TRBJ1-5; D is ambiguous. The V end was cut by 0 bases, the J end by 1 base, with 7 bases between. CDR3 size: 15 residues. Germline values: CDR1 MGHRA, CDR2 YSYEKL. The DNA of the CDR3 is TGCGCCAGCAGCCAAGAAGGCGGAAGCAATCAGCCCCAGCATTTT. It codes for CASSQEGGSNQPQHF.

This clonotype was seen a handful of times. The V call is TRBV12-3 or TRBV12-4, the J call TRBJ2-3; D gene unclear. This CDR3 is built from 13 residues. Trimming took off 4 bases at V and 6 bases at J, with 11 bases between the two ends. CDR3 sequence reads: CASSSNPPDTQYF. The CDR3 DNA reads TGTGCCAGCAGTTCAAACCCTCCCGATACGCAGTATTTT.

This clonotype has a handful of counts. The rearrangement joins TRBV20-1 to TRBJ1-1, with D possibly TRBD1 on 6 matching bases. Germline V CDR1 and CDR2: DFQATT, SNEGSKA (reference sequence). This CDR3 region has 12 residues. The CDR3 loop is CGAVGGRTEAFF. The CDR3 coding sequence is TGCGGGGCGGTAGGGGGGAGGACTGAAGCTTTCTTT.

The rearrangement links TRBV29-1 to TRBJ1-1, with D maybe TRBD1 (5 bases). The CDR3 length is 14 residues. CDR1 SQVTM and CDR2 ANQGSEA come from the germline V gene. V lost 2 bases, J lost 4 bases, and 14 bases lay in between. For the CDR3, the DNA is TGCAGCGTTGAATACCCCCCAGGGTCCACTGAAGCTTTCTTT. Translated: CSVEYPPGSTEAFF.

A few counts support this clonotype. This chain links TRBV9 with TRBJ1-2; perhaps TRBD1 as D (5 bases). Germline CDR1 and CDR2: SGDLS and YYNGEE. The CDR3 is 15 residues long. V lost 2 bases, J lost 2 bases, and 13 bases lay in between. CDR3 loop: CASSVSRGSNYGYTF. DNA of the CDR3: TGTGCCAGCAGCGTTTCTAGGGGCAGCAACTATGGCTACACCTTC.

This clonotype was seen only a few times. V is TRBV25-1 and J is TRBJ2-1; 9 nucleotides align to TRBD1. From germline, CDR1 is MGHDK and CDR2 SYGVNS. With V trimmed by 4 bases and J by 7 bases, 11 bases remained unmatched. The length of the CDR3 is 16 residues. The CDR3 spells CASSVGQGLLTNEQFF. The CDR3 coding sequence is TGTGCCAGCAGTGTAGGACAGGGGCTTCTAACGAATGAGCAGTTCTTC.